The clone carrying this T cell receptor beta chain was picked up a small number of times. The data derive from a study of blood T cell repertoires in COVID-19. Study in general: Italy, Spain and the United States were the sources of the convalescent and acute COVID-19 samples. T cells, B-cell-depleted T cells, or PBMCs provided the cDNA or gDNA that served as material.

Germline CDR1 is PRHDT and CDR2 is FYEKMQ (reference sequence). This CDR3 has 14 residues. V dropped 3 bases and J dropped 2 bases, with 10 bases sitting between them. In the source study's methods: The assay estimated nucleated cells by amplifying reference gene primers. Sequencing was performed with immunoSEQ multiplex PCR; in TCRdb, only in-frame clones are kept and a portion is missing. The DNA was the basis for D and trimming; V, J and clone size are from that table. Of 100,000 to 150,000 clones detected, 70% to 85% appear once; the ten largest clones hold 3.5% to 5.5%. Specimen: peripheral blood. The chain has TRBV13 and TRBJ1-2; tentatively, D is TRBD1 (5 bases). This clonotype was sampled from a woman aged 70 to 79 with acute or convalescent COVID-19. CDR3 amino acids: CASSLAQANYGYTF. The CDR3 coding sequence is TGTGCCAGCAGCTTGGCACAGGCGAACTATGGCTACACCTTC.